Below are 28 T cell receptor beta chains sequenced from a single sample in a study of T cell changes during pregnancy in multiple sclerosis. The method was immunoSEQ multiplex PCR; TCRdb's version includes in-frame clones alone and lacks a portion of them. Among about 75,000 clones listed, more than 80% were seen once. Sequenced here: peripheral blood, sampled in the first trimester of pregnancy. All receptors come from a female donor in good health, enrolled as a control in a pregnancy study.

The chain combines TRBV29-1 with TRBJ2-1; TRBD1 matches at 11 bases. This CDR3 has 12 residues. The germline V gene encodes CDR1 SQVTM and CDR2 ANQGSEA. The ends lost 7 bases at V and 7 bases at J; junction bases unmatched: 3. CDR3 loop: CSAGTGGNEQFF. The CDR3 DNA is TGCAGCGCGGGGACAGGGGGAAATGAGCAGTTCTTC.

The rearrangement uses TRBV23-1 and TRBJ2-2, with 7 bases that match TRBD1. TRBV23-1 is assigned to the ORF class and has an uncertain function. Germline trimming cut 4 bases from V and 4 bases from J; bases unmatched to any gene: 3. The CDR3 is 14 residues long. Here the CDR3 DNA reads TGCGCCAGCAGTCTTCACAGGGGCACCGGGGAGCTGTTTTTT. As protein: CASSLHRGTGELFF.

V gene TRBV18 combines with J gene TRBJ1-5; D is perhaps TRBD1 (5 bases). This CDR3 spans 19 amino acids. Deletions cut 2 bases from V and 0 bases from J, with 20 bases between. Germline V gene lookup returns CDR1 KGHSH and CDR2 LQKENI. In DNA form, the CDR3 reads TGTGCCAGCTCACCAAACCCGTTTTCTGGCAGGGTTAGCAATCAGCCCCAGCATTTT. It specifies CASSPNPFSGRVSNQPQHF.

The V gene is TRBV11-1, the J gene TRBJ2-1; D perhaps matches TRBD2 (5 bases). This CDR3 is built from 14 residues. Germline CDR1 SGHAT, CDR2 FQDESV (reference sequence). Deletions cut 5 bases from V and 3 bases from J, with 11 bases between. CDR3 sequence reads: CASSRGLDYNEQFF. CDR3 sequence (DNA): TGTGCCAGCAGCCGAGGACTGGACTACAATGAGCAGTTCTTC.

V and J are TRBV6-5 and TRBJ1-1; unclear D gene. The germline V gene has CDR1 MNHEY and CDR2 SVGAGI. This CDR3 is 13 amino acids long. V was shortened by 7 bases and J by 4 bases, with 13 bases between the two germline ends. This CDR3 is CASMAPPGTEAFF. In nucleotides, the CDR3 is TGTGCCAGCATGGCCCCCCCGGGCACTGAAGCTTTCTTT.

CDR3 DNA: TGCGCCAGCAGCCAACTTATGACAGGTAGCGCTGAAGCTTTCTTT. This gives the protein CASSQLMTGSAEAFF. The chain joins TRBV4-1 to TRBJ1-1; possibly TRBD1 for D (6 bases). Germline lookup yields CDR1 MGHRA and CDR2 YSYEKL. This CDR3 is 15 amino acids long. Trimming pared 2 bases from V and 6 bases from J, leaving 16 bases between.

This chain links TRBV7-9 with TRBJ1-1, with 8 bases aligning to TRBD1. Per the germline V gene, CDR1 is SEHNR and CDR2 is FQNEAQ (reference sequence). There are 17 residues in the CDR3. V dropped 5 bases and J dropped 3; count of bases not matched to a gene: 14. Written as DNA, the CDR3 is TGTGCCAGCAGCCGCTTATCCTCAGGGGGCCCAGACACTGAAGCTTTCTTT. It is translated as CASSRLSSGGPDTEAFF.

V and J are TRBV11-2 and TRBJ2-5; 11 bases align to TRBD2. This CDR3 region has 16 residues. Germline CDR1 SGHAT, CDR2 FQNNGV. V trimming: 3 bases; J trimming: 2 bases; junction bases outside the gene matches: 5. As DNA, the CDR3 is TGTGCCAGCAGCTTTAGCGGGAGGGGGTATCAAGAGACCCAGTACTTC. Its translation is CASSFSGRGYQETQYF.

V is TRBV11-2 and J is TRBJ2-3, with TRBD2 matching over 12 bases. This CDR3 contains 16 residues. CDR1 and CDR2 from the germline V gene are SGHAT and FQNNGV. V lost 5 bases, J lost 4 bases, and 7 bases stayed unmatched. The chain's CDR3 is CASSQTLAGGPDTQYF. In DNA, the CDR3 is TGTGCCAGCAGCCAGACCCTAGCGGGGGGGCCAGATACGCAGTATTTT.

This clone was observed a handful of times. This chain connects TRBV6-4 to TRBJ2-1; 7 nucleotides line up with TRBD1. CDR1 MRHNA and CDR2 SNTAGT come from the germline V gene. The junction had 12 bases not matched to a gene; V was cut back by 3 bases and J by 10 bases. CDR3 length: 15 amino acids. The CDR3 here is CASSDNDQGVREQFF. CDR3 in DNA: TGTGCCAGCAGTGATAACGATCAGGGGGTTAGGGAGCAGTTCTTC.

The chain has TRBV18 and TRBJ2-2, with 10 bases that match TRBD1. The V segment lost 5 bases and the J segment 4 bases; nucleotides outside the gene matches: 4. The CDR3 contains 15 residues. Germline values: CDR1 KGHSH, CDR2 LQKENI. The CDR3 sequence: CASSSGQGGTGELFF. In DNA, the CDR3 is TGTGCCAGCTCATCCGGACAGGGGGGCACCGGGGAGCTGTTTTTT.

CDR3 in amino acids: CASSRLAGADEQFF. The CDR3 DNA sequence: TGTGCCAGCAGTCGACTAGCGGGAGCCGATGAGCAGTTCTTC. The rearrangement links TRBV6-4 to TRBJ2-1; TRBD2 aligns across 12 bases. The trim removed 5 bases at V and 8 bases at J, leaving 4 bases unmatched. The CDR3 extends over 14 amino acids. The germline CDR1 and CDR2 sequences are MRHNA and SNTAGT.

The genes are TRBV23-1 and TRBJ2-1; 13 nucleotides agree with TRBD2. TRBV23-1 is annotated as an ORF whose role is uncertain. Unmatched junction bases numbered 3, after V lost 3 bases and J lost 1 base. This CDR3 spans 17 amino acids. CDR3 sequence: CASSQGLAGPSYNEQFF. The CDR3 DNA reads as TGCGCCAGCAGTCAGGGACTAGCGGGGCCGTCCTACAATGAGCAGTTCTTC.

The rearrangement joins TRBV28 to TRBJ1-2; 8 bases align to TRBD1. This CDR3 contains 15 residues. The germline V gene has CDR1 MDHEN and CDR2 SYDVKM. V lost 6 bases to trimming and J lost 5 bases; unmatched junction nucleotides: 11. CDR3 in amino acids: CASSQPGTGVYGYTF. For the CDR3, the DNA is TGTGCCAGCAGCCAACCCGGGACAGGCGTTTATGGCTACACCTTC.

The chain employs TRBV19 and TRBJ1-2; D gene ambiguous. CDR3 length equals 14 residues. Germline values: CDR1 LNHDA, CDR2 SQIVND (reference sequence). The ends were cut back, 3 bases at V and 4 bases at J, with 12 bases in the middle. The CDR3 loop is CASSMDVGSYGYTF. CDR3 nucleotide sequence: TGTGCCAGTAGTATGGACGTTGGGAGCTATGGCTACACCTTC.

The V and J genes are TRBV19 and TRBJ1-2; D not resolved. Germline loops: CDR1 LNHDA, CDR2 SQIVND (reference sequence). The CDR3 consists of 13 residues. The V end was cut by 9 bases, the J end by 2 bases, with 13 bases between. Here the CDR3 reads CASRLDPNYGYTF. The CDR3 DNA is TGTGCCAGCCGACTCGACCCGAACTATGGCTACACCTTC. Drawing the rest from reference TRBV19 and TRBJ1-2, the complete variable domain is DGGITQSPKYLFRKEGQNVTLSCEQNLNHDAMYWYRQDPGQGLRLIYYSQIVNDFQKGDIAEGYSVSREKKESFPLTVTSAQKNPTAFYLCASRLDPNYGYTFGSGTRLTVV.

This chain uses TRBV5-1 with TRBJ2-7; 8 nucleotides line up with TRBD2. Germline trimming cut 0 bases from V and 6 bases from J; bases unmatched to any gene: 5. This CDR3 is 14 amino acids long. Germline V gene data show CDR1 as SGHRS and CDR2 as YFSETQ. The CDR3 region is CASSLGAGVAEQYF. The DNA for the CDR3 is TGCGCCAGCAGCTTGGGAGCGGGAGTCGCCGAGCAGTACTTC.

V gene TRBV19 combines with J gene TRBJ2-3; 8 bases map to TRBD1. The trim removed 1 base at V and 0 bases at J, leaving 9 bases unmatched. The CDR3 consists of 18 residues. Germline CDR1 reads LNHDA; CDR2 reads SQIVND (reference sequence). In DNA, the CDR3 is TGTGCCAGTAGTATAGGGTGGGGGACAGGAATAAGCACAGATACGCAGTATTTT. Amino acid sequence: CASSIGWGTGISTDTQYF.

The rearrangement uses TRBV7-2 and TRBJ2-5; tentatively, D is TRBD2 (5 bases). CDR1 is SGHTA, CDR2 FQGNSA, per germline. CDR3 length: 15 residues. Trimming cost V 2 bases and J 4 bases, with 14 bases left between them. CDR3 loop: CASSLSLLAPETQYF. In nucleotides, the CDR3 is TGTGCCAGCAGCTTAAGCTTGCTAGCCCCAGAGACCCAGTACTTC.

The rearrangement links TRBV6-1 to TRBJ2-7, with 8 nucleotides matching TRBD1. The CDR3 extends over 17 amino acids. The ends lost 1 base at V and 0 bases at J; junction bases unmatched: 8. Germline loops: CDR1 MNHNS, CDR2 SASEGT. CDR3 region: CASSEVGTGYLSYEQYF. CDR3 bases: TGTGCCAGCAGTGAAGTGGGGACAGGTTACCTCTCCTACGAGCAGTACTTC.

The chain joins TRBV7-9 to TRBJ1-2; no clear D. V was clipped by 4 bases and J by 1 base, with 7 bases between them. This CDR3 contains 13 residues. Germline-derived CDR1 and CDR2 are SEHNR and FQNEAQ (reference sequence). The CDR3 DNA sequence: TGTGCCAGCAGCTCTGTTTATAACTATGGCTACACCTTC. The encoded protein is CASSSVYNYGYTF.

V and J are TRBV30 and TRBJ1-3, with D maybe TRBD1 (5 bases). V lost 5 bases and J lost 7, with 12 bases in between. Germline CDR1 reads GTSNPN; CDR2 reads SVGIG (reference sequence). The CDR3 runs to 12 residues. CDR3 in amino acids: CAWGGRGNTIYF. The CDR3 DNA reads TGTGCCTGGGGGGGTCGGGGGAACACCATATATTTT.

As concerns this clone: Additional DNA sequences in this sample encode the identical CDR3. The CDR3 DNA reads as TGTGCCTGGAGTGTTTTGGGCAGGAACTATGGCTACACCTTC. It is translated as CAWSVLGRNYGYTF. The V gene is TRBV30, the J gene TRBJ1-2; D uncertain. CDR1 and CDR2 (germline): GTSNPN, SVGIG (reference sequence). Trimming stripped 0 bases from V and 2 bases from J, with 10 bases between. This CDR3 spans 14 amino acids.

This rearrangement joins TRBV27 to TRBJ2-7; TRBD2 might be the D (6 bases). CDR3 length: 15 amino acids. Germline-derived CDR1 and CDR2 are MNHEY and SMNVEV (reference sequence). The V end was cut by 8 bases, the J end by 0 bases, with 17 bases between. This chain's CDR3 is CASGGSWEDSYEQYF. The DNA for the CDR3 is TGTGCCAGCGGGGGAAGCTGGGAGGACTCCTACGAGCAGTACTTC.

The CDR3 reads CASSPGGGPETQYF. The CDR3 coding sequence is TGTGCCAGCAGCCCGGGCGGGGGGCCAGAGACCCAGTACTTC. The V call is TRBV7-9, the J call TRBJ2-5; the match to TRBD2 covers 8 bases. Trimming cost V 5 bases and J 4 bases; bases outside gene matches: 6. Germline V gives CDR1 SEHNR, CDR2 FQNEAQ (reference sequence). This CDR3 comprises 14 residues.

The gene calls are TRBV19 and TRBJ1-1; no firm D call. Germline values: CDR1 LNHDA, CDR2 SQIVND (reference sequence). CDR3 length equals 13 residues. V was trimmed by 7 bases and J by 3 bases, leaving 12 bases between them. The CDR3 spells CASIHGQDTEAFF. The CDR3, as DNA: TGTGCCAGTATCCATGGGCAGGACACTGAAGCTTTCTTT.

The chain recombines TRBV18 with TRBJ2-5, with TRBD2 identical over 7 bases. The CDR3 length is 16 residues. V lost 2 bases to trimming and J lost 2 bases; unmatched junction nucleotides: 8. From germline, CDR1 is KGHSH and CDR2 LQKENI. CDR3 loop: CASSPLGLRGQETQYF. In DNA, the CDR3 is TGTGCCAGCTCACCATTGGGGCTGCGGGGGCAAGAGACCCAGTACTTC.

This chain connects TRBV28 to TRBJ2-7; 7 bases are shared with TRBD1. Looked up from germline, CDR1 is MDHEN and CDR2 is SYDVKM. This CDR3 spans 12 amino acids. The junction had 4 bases not matched to a gene; V was cut back by 8 bases and J by 3 bases. CDR3 nucleotides: TGTGCCAGCCGCGGACAGGTCTACGAGCAGTACTTC. The encoded protein is CASRGQVYEQYF.